Here is one T cell receptor beta chain with its context. In the original workflow: Estimated nucleated cell counts came from reference gene primer amplification. The data were produced by immunoSEQ multiplex PCR, yet TCRdb's version contains in-frame clones alone and is incomplete. V, J and clone size reflect that table, while D and trimming were determined from the DNA. Among approximately 200,000 clones listed, 70% to 90% were seen once. The sample belongs to a study of blood T cell repertoires in COVID-19. With 7 bases clipped from V and 4 bases from J, the junction kept 11 bases outside the gene matches. Germline-derived CDR1 and CDR2 are MDHEN and SYDVKM. The CDR3 contains 16 residues.

The sample taken for sequencing was peripheral blood. This sequence joins TRBV28 and TRBJ1-3, with 9 bases that match TRBD1. The TCR was taken from a woman aged 25 to 39 with acute or convalescent COVID-19. The CDR3 DNA sequence: TGTGCCAGCACCCCATACAGGGGGCCGAGGGGAAACACCATATATTTT. Translated, it gives CASTPYRGPRGNTIYF.